The present entry profiles one T cell receptor beta chain with its context. TCRdb's table, derived via immunoSEQ multiplex PCR, lists solely in-frame clones and lacks some. Among 55,000 to 70,000 clones listed, around 86% were seen once. The data were obtained in a study of lymphopenia after photon versus proton radiotherapy. Sample: peripheral blood, taken from a patient treated with proton-based radiotherapy. The receptor was isolated from a man older than 75 with esophageal cancer.

The CDR3 DNA reads as TGTGCCAGCAGCTCAAGCACAGGGGGAACAAATTCACCCCTCCACTTT. Translating gives CASSSSTGGTNSPLHF. The chain recombines TRBV5-4 with TRBJ1-6, with 8 bases aligning to TRBD1. This CDR3 comprises 16 residues. The ends lost 3 bases at V and 7 bases at J; junction bases unmatched: 9. Germline lookup yields CDR1 SGHNT and CDR2 YYREEE (reference sequence).